The next 29 T cell receptor beta chains were all read from a single sample in a study of brain T cells in children with intractable seizures. Clones were sequenced by immunoSEQ multiplex PCR, and TCRdb holds only the in-frame ones, with some missing. The sample shows fewer than 150,000 clones, 94% of them seen only once. Specimen: peripheral blood, collected at surgery. All receptors derive from a boy under two years old with hemimegalencephaly and intractable seizures.

This rearrangement joins TRBV7-2 to TRBJ2-3; D may correspond to TRBD1 or TRBD2 (5 bases each). V lost 7 bases and J lost 5, with 19 bases in between. The germline CDR1 and CDR2 sequences are SGHTA and FQGNSA. This CDR3 contains 15 residues. The chain's CDR3 is CASTVWGPRRDTQYF. The CDR3 coding sequence is TGTGCCAGCACTGTTTGGGGACCGAGGCGAGATACGCAGTATTTT.

The rearrangement links TRBV5-1 to TRBJ2-1; TRBD2 agrees at 10 bases. J lost 6 bases, V lost 3 bases, and 15 bases had no gene match. The CDR3 contains 18 residues. The germline V gene encodes CDR1 SGHRS and CDR2 YFSETQ. The CDR3 nucleotides read TGCGCCAGCAGCTGGGGGGTTAGCGGGAGGATTATAGGCAATGAGCAGTTCTTC. Its translation is CASSWGVSGRIIGNEQFF.

The V gene is TRBV5-1, the J gene TRBJ2-7, with 7 nucleotides matching TRBD1. Germline CDR1 is SGHRS and CDR2 is YFSETQ. V gave up 4 bases and J gave up 3 bases; unmatched junction bases: 13. There are 16 residues in the CDR3. CDR3 residues: CASSPRTGGGLYEQYF. In DNA, the CDR3 is TGCGCCAGCAGCCCCAGGACAGGTGGGGGTCTCTACGAGCAGTACTTC.

This clone was seen a handful of times. The chain has TRBV6-5 and TRBJ1-1; no definite D call. The V gene lost 2 bases and the J gene lost 11 bases, with 15 bases spanning the gap. The CDR3 is made up of 13 amino acids. The V gene's germline CDR1 is MNHEY and CDR2 SVGAGI. The CDR3 protein is CASSYVQASTAFF. For the CDR3, the DNA is TGTGCCAGCAGTTACGTGCAGGCCTCTACCGCTTTCTTT.

The chain couples TRBV2 to TRBJ2-5, with 11 positions matching TRBD1. V lost 7 bases, J lost 5 bases, and 6 bases stayed unmatched. The CDR3 runs 14 residues. The V gene's germline CDR1 is SNHLY and CDR2 FYNNEI. DNA for the CDR3: TGTGCCAGCACCGCGGACAGGGGGCGGGAGACCCAGTACTTC. As protein: CASTADRGRETQYF.

This chain uses TRBV9 with TRBJ2-3, with 14 nucleotides matching TRBD2. Germline assignment: CDR1 SGDLS and CDR2 YYNGEE. V gave up 4 bases and J gave up 1 base; unmatched junction bases: 5. This CDR3 region has 17 residues. Here the CDR3 reads CASSTGTSGSGTDTQYF. In DNA, the CDR3 is TGTGCCAGCAGCACAGGGACTAGCGGGAGTGGCACAGATACGCAGTATTTT. The whole variable domain, remainder taken from reference TRBV9 and TRBJ2-3, is DSGVTQTPKHLITATGQRVTLRCSPRSGDLSVYWYQQSLDQGLQFLIQYYNGEERAKGNILERFSAQQFPDLHSELNLSSLELGDSALYFCASSTGTSGSGTDTQYFGPGTRLTVL.

J is TRBJ2-7 and V is TRBV5-4, with D possibly called TRBD1 or TRBD2 (5 bases each). Trimming stripped 2 bases from V and 9 bases from J, with 15 bases between. Germline V gene data show CDR1 as SGHNT and CDR2 as YYREEE (reference sequence). CDR3 length: 13 amino acids. The CDR3 bases are TGTGCCAGCAGCTTATCGGGACCCGGGGTGCAGTACTTC. Encoded protein: CASSLSGPGVQYF.

The V call is TRBV27, the J call TRBJ2-5, with D possibly matching TRBD1 (6 bases). The CDR3 is 13 residues long. Trimming took off 10 bases at V and 1 base at J, with 13 bases between the two ends. Germline V gives CDR1 MNHEY, CDR2 SMNVEV (reference sequence). The CDR3 protein is CATKGTIQETQYF. Written as DNA, the CDR3 is TGTGCCACCAAGGGGACAATCCAAGAGACCCAGTACTTC.

The chain joins TRBV27 to TRBJ2-1, with a weak D call TRBD1 (5 bases). CDR1 and CDR2 from the germline V gene are MNHEY and SMNVEV (reference sequence). The V end lost 1 base, the J end lost 7 bases, and 17 bases lay between the germline ends. This CDR3 region has 16 residues. CDR3 in DNA: TGTGCCAGCAGTTTATACGGCCCCTGGGGCAGGAATGAGCAGTTCTTC. Amino acids: CASSLYGPWGRNEQFF.

Comments on this clone: An end of the junction differs from the germline gene, which may be a read error. This CDR3 reads CAGSLSGVGNEQFF. DNA of the CDR3: TGTGCCGGCAGTTTATCAGGGGTGGGCAATGAGCAGTTCTTC. The V and J genes are TRBV27 and TRBJ2-1; tentative D call: TRBD1 (6 bases). The V gene's germline CDR1 is MNHEY and CDR2 SMNVEV (reference sequence). The CDR3 has 14 amino acids.

This sequence joins TRBV6-2 or TRBV6-3 and TRBJ1-5; D may be TRBD1 (5 bases). Deletions cut 5 bases from V and 6 bases from J, with 23 bases between. The CDR3 length is 17 residues. Germline CDR1 reads MNHEY; CDR2 reads SVGEGT. The DNA for the CDR3 is TGTGCCAGCAGTAGAGTCGACTTCGGTGGGGGGGGTCAGCCCCAGCATTTT. Amino acid sequence: CASSRVDFGGGGQPQHF.

This clone was seen just once. The J gene is TRBJ2-1, the V gene TRBV9; either TRBD1 or TRBD2 may fit D (5 bases each). Germline assignment: CDR1 SGDLS and CDR2 YYNGEE. The CDR3 consists of 16 residues. Trimming removed 2 bases from V and 8 bases from J, with 20 bases in between. DNA of the CDR3: TGTGCCAGCAGCGTGACCCCTTGGGCAGGGAGCTATGAGCAGTTCTTC. It yields the protein CASSVTPWAGSYEQFF.

The V gene is TRBV28, the J gene TRBJ1-5; tentative D call: TRBD1 (6 bases). This CDR3 comprises 15 residues. Germline CDR1 is MDHEN and CDR2 is SYDVKM. Trimming cost V 4 bases and J 4 bases, with 14 bases left between them. CDR3: CASSSRGRSNQPQHF. CDR3 DNA sequence: TGTGCCAGCAGTTCCAGGGGAAGGTCTAATCAGCCCCAGCATTTT.

This clone was detected only once. The chain has TRBV4-3 and TRBJ2-5; D gene uncertain. The CDR3 covers 15 residues. The germline V and J ends were trimmed by 4 bases and 1 base, with 13 bases remaining between them. From germline, CDR1 is LGHNA and CDR2 YSLEER. The CDR3 spells CASSLTPRPQETQYF. The CDR3 coding sequence is TGCGCCAGCAGCCTGACCCCTAGGCCCCAAGAGACCCAGTACTTC.

The J gene is TRBJ1-6, the V gene TRBV11-3; D unclear. The germline V gene has CDR1 SGHNT and CDR2 YENEEA. V lost 3 bases and J lost 4, with 4 bases in between. The CDR3 spans 13 residues. The CDR3 loop reads CASSFGYNSPLHF. CDR3 nucleotide sequence: TGTGCCAGCAGCTTCGGTTATAATTCACCCCTCCACTTT.

This chain's CDR3 is CASSTGTSGRRFETQYF. DNA of the CDR3: TGTGCCAGCAGTACCGGGACTAGCGGGCGGAGGTTTGAGACCCAGTACTTC. The chain links TRBV6-4 to TRBJ2-5; 12 bases agree with TRBD2. The trim removed 5 bases at V and 5 bases at J, leaving 12 bases unmatched. The CDR3 sequence is 17 residues long. The germline CDR1 and CDR2 sequences are MRHNA and SNTAGT.

This sequence joins TRBV21-1 and TRBJ2-3; the table's D call, TRBD2, was not checked against the DNA. TRBV21-1 is labeled a pseudogene. The CDR3 covers 14 residues. The CDR3 DNA reads TGTGCCAGCAGCAAGAGCGGGGGCGGGGATACGCAGTATTTT. Encoded protein: CASSKSGGGDTQYF.

V and J are TRBV7-9 and TRBJ1-2; D remains ambiguous. Trimming pared 5 bases from V and 6 bases from J, leaving 13 bases between. CDR1 and CDR2 (germline): SEHNR, FQNEAQ (reference sequence). The CDR3 is 13 amino acids. CDR3 sequence reads: CASSLPNEDGYTF. The CDR3 nucleotides are TGTGCCAGCAGCCTCCCCAATGAGGATGGCTACACCTTC.

The gene calls are TRBV28 and TRBJ2-5, with 7 bases identical to TRBD1. The CDR3 contains 15 residues. CDR1 and CDR2 from the germline V gene are MDHEN and SYDVKM. V was pared by 6 bases and J by 5 bases, with 12 bases of the junction left unmatched. In nucleotides, the CDR3 is TGTGCCAGCAGCGAGGGACAGAATACGGGGGAGACCCAGTACTTC. Its translation: CASSEGQNTGETQYF.

In its sample, this clone was seen once. The V call is TRBV18, the J call TRBJ2-2, with 9 bases that match TRBD2. The CDR3 extends over 14 amino acids. V shed 1 base, J shed 6 bases, and the junction held 0 bases outside the gene matches. The germline V gene has CDR1 KGHSH and CDR2 LQKENI. In DNA, the CDR3 is TGTGCCAGCTCACCACTAGCGGGAGCCGGGGAGCTGTTTTTT. This gives the protein CASSPLAGAGELFF. The variable domain in full, with the rest retrieved from reference TRBV18 and TRBJ2-2, is NAGVMQNPRHLVRRRGQEARLRCSPMKGHSHVYWYRQLPEEGLKFMVYLQKENIIDESGMPKERFSAEFPKEGPSILRIQQVVRGDSAAYFCASSPLAGAGELFFGEGSRLTVL.

The V and J genes are TRBV10-3 and TRBJ2-7; D is tentatively TRBD1 or TRBD2 (5 bases each). Deletions cut 4 bases from V and 7 bases from J, with 26 bases between. CDR1 and CDR2 from the germline V gene are ENHRY and SYGVKD. This CDR3 spans 17 amino acids. The CDR3 DNA reads as TGTGCCATCAGTGTTCTAATATCTGGGACCACATCGGGAGAGCAGTACTTC. It yields the protein CAISVLISGTTSGEQYF.

V is TRBV11-2 and J is TRBJ2-2; no definite D call. The V end lost 2 bases, the J end lost 3 bases, and 13 bases lay between the germline ends. This CDR3 has 16 residues. Germline V gives CDR1 SGHAT, CDR2 FQNNGV. The CDR3 DNA follows: TGTGCCAGCAGCTTACGGGTGGTCACTGACACCGGGGAGCTGTTTTTT. Its translation: CASSLRVVTDTGELFF.

V is TRBV5-1 and J is TRBJ2-1; no definite D call. This CDR3 comprises 11 residues. The ends were cut back, 2 bases at V and 7 bases at J, with 4 bases in the middle. Germline CDR1 and CDR2: SGHRS and YFSETQ. This chain's CDR3 is CASSLQNEQFF. The CDR3 DNA reads TGCGCCAGCAGCTTACAAAATGAGCAGTTCTTC.

The V call is TRBV5-6, the J call TRBJ2-3; TRBD1 matches at 7 bases. The trim removed 4 bases at V and 5 bases at J, leaving 16 bases unmatched. This CDR3 has 17 residues. Germline values: CDR1 SGHDT, CDR2 YYEEEE. Here the CDR3 DNA reads TGTGCCAGCAGCCCCCAGATGGCAGGGGGAGTTATAGATACGCAGTATTTT. It codes for CASSPQMAGGVIDTQYF.

Of note for this clone: Other nucleotide sequences in the sample specify the same CDR3. This chain uses TRBV5-1 with TRBJ1-1; D perhaps matches TRBD1 (5 bases). This CDR3 region has 14 residues. Germline V CDR1 and CDR2: SGHRS, YFSETQ. V shed 0 bases and J shed 1 base, with 7 bases lying between them. The CDR3 bases are TGCGCCAGCAGCTTGGACAGGCCGAACACTGAAGCTTTCTTT. Protein: CASSLDRPNTEAFF. The variable domain in full, completed from reference TRBV5-1 and TRBJ1-1, reads KAGVTQTPRYLIKTRGQQVTLSCSPISGHRSVSWYQQTPGQGLQFLFEYFSETQRNKGNFPGRFSGRQFSNSRSEMNVSTLELGDSALYLCASSLDRPNTEAFFGQGTRLTVV.

The chain joins TRBV6-5 to TRBJ1-1; 10 bases match TRBD1. The CDR3 contains 15 residues. CDR1 MNHEY and CDR2 SVGAGI come from the germline V gene. J gave up 6 bases and V 4 bases, and 8 bases lay outside the gene matches. The CDR3 DNA sequence: TGTGCCAGCAGTTTCCGGACAGGGGGGTCGTCTGAAGCTTTCTTT. Translated: CASSFRTGGSSEAFF.

This clone was recorded only once. V usage is TRBV7-9 and J usage is TRBJ2-2; D unresolved. Germline V lookup: CDR1 SEHNR, CDR2 FQNEAQ (reference sequence). The CDR3 is made up of 13 amino acids. Trimming cost V 0 bases and J 6 bases, with 5 bases left between them. The CDR3: CASSLAKSGELFF. The DNA for the CDR3 is TGTGCCAGCAGCTTAGCAAAGTCCGGGGAGCTGTTTTTT.

CDR3 sequence: CARAAGGMWRETNEKLFF. CDR3 in DNA: TGTGCAAGGGCGGCAGGGGGCATGTGGCGGGAAACTAATGAAAAACTGTTTTTT. The gene calls are TRBV12-2 and TRBJ1-4; TRBD1, the D gene given by the table, was not confirmed from the DNA. TRBV12-2 is designated a pseudogene. This CDR3 comprises 18 residues.

The genes are TRBV28 and TRBJ2-3, with TRBD1 matching 7 bases. The germline V gene has CDR1 MDHEN and CDR2 SYDVKM. With V trimmed by 6 bases and J by 2 bases, 5 bases remained unmatched. CDR3 length equals 14 residues. The CDR3 nucleotides read TGTGCCAGCAGCCGGGACAGAGACACAGATACGCAGTATTTT. Translating it yields CASSRDRDTDTQYF.